Each of the 29 T cell receptor beta chains below was sequenced from the same sample in a study of identical twins. TCRdb itself ran the 5' RACE reads through MiXCR, one entry per CDR3 protein. Of 500,000 to 600,000 distinct CDR3 sequences in the sample, about 20% were seen once. The data also belong to a second study, concerning T cells expressing NK-cell markers.

Sequencing was performed on CD4+ T cells sorted from blood. The receptors derive from a woman younger than 35 in good health.

The chain couples TRBV6-5 to TRBJ2-5, with D perhaps TRBD2 (5 bases). Trimming stripped 2 bases from V and 5 bases from J, with 12 bases between. Germline CDR1 MNHEY, CDR2 SVGAGI. The CDR3 is 14 residues long. CDR3 coding DNA: TGTGCCAGCAGTTACGGGCTAGCTGACGAGACCCAGTACTTC. As protein: CASSYGLADETQYF.

This sequence joins TRBV29-1 and TRBJ1-1; no clear D. V dropped 4 bases and J dropped 2 bases, with 8 bases sitting between them. The germline CDR1 and CDR2 sequences are SQVTM and ANQGSEA. The length of the CDR3 is 12 residues. This CDR3 is CSVGVVNTEAFF. For the CDR3, the DNA is TGCAGCGTTGGGGTGGTTAACACTGAAGCTTTCTTT.

Many counts were recorded for this clonotype. J is TRBJ1-2 and V is TRBV6-5; 8 bases are shared with TRBD1. CDR1 and CDR2 from the germline V gene are MNHEY and SVGAGI. CDR3 size: 15 residues. Germline trimming cut 2 bases from V and 8 bases from J; bases unmatched to any gene: 10. The CDR3 protein is CASSYIGDRFWGYTF. Here the CDR3 DNA reads TGTGCCAGCAGTTACATCGGGGACAGGTTCTGGGGCTACACCTTC.

The chain joins TRBV6-1 to TRBJ2-7; possible D gene TRBD1, 7 bases. The germline V and J ends were trimmed by 6 bases and 0 bases, with 12 bases remaining between them. The CDR3 loop spans 14 amino acids. Germline V lookup: CDR1 MNHNS, CDR2 SASEGT. CDR3 sequence reads: CASRRDSSSYEQYF. As DNA, the CDR3 is TGTGCCAGCAGGCGGGACAGCAGCTCCTACGAGCAGTACTTC.

The gene calls are TRBV20-1 and TRBJ2-3; D ambiguous. The CDR3 runs 13 residues. Trimming cost V 5 bases and J 8 bases, with 17 bases left between them. CDR1 and CDR2 (germline): DFQATT, SNEGSKA (reference sequence). The CDR3 DNA follows: TGCAGTGCTGCGCCAACTGGAGCTGGTACGCAGTATTTT. Amino acid sequence: CSAAPTGAGTQYF.

CDR3 bases: TGTGCCACCAGCAGAGACTCACGCACCCAGTACTTC. The encoded protein is CATSRDSRTQYF. The genes are TRBV15 and TRBJ2-5; D gene unclear. This CDR3 contains 12 residues. CDR1 and CDR2 from the germline V gene are LNHNV and YYDKDF (reference sequence). Trimming removed 0 bases from V and 8 bases from J, with 7 bases in between.

This chain links TRBV9 with TRBJ2-5; TRBD2 aligns across 7 bases. CDR3 length: 15 residues. J gave up 4 bases and V 0 bases, and 6 bases lay outside the gene matches. CDR1 is SGDLS and CDR2 is YYNGEE in the germline V gene. CDR3 loop: CASSVGRETSETQYF. CDR3 nucleotides: TGTGCCAGCAGCGTAGGGCGGGAGACTTCAGAGACCCAGTACTTC.

V usage is TRBV11-2 and J usage is TRBJ1-1; D is uncertain. The length of the CDR3 is 16 residues. V was shortened by 1 base and J by 0 bases, with 12 bases between the two germline ends. Germline V gives CDR1 SGHAT, CDR2 FQNNGV. In DNA form, the CDR3 reads TGTGCCAGCAGCTTAGTAGGAGGAGAGATGAACACTGAAGCTTTCTTT. Translated: CASSLVGGEMNTEAFF.

This clonotype was seen a handful of times. This chain uses TRBV27 with TRBJ2-3; 7 bases line up with TRBD1. This CDR3 comprises 16 residues. The V and J ends lost 6 bases and 0 bases, in that order; junction bases with no gene match: 9. Germline V CDR1 and CDR2: MNHEY, SMNVEV (reference sequence). The CDR3 bases are TGTGCCAGCAGCCAAGGGGGCCAAACTAGCACAGATACGCAGTATTTT. Protein sequence: CASSQGGQTSTDTQYF.

The chain couples TRBV20-1 to TRBJ2-1; 8 nucleotides align to TRBD2. The CDR3 contains 13 residues. Germline CDR1 is DFQATT and CDR2 is SNEGSKA (reference sequence). V lost 6 bases, J lost 8 bases, and 9 bases stayed unmatched. In DNA form, the CDR3 reads TGCAGTGCCTCGACTGAAGCGGGGGATGAGCAGTTCTTC. Translating it yields CSASTEAGDEQFF.

This clonotype occurred many times. The chain employs TRBV12-3 or TRBV12-4 and TRBJ2-3; D is undetermined. The germline V and J ends were trimmed by 8 bases and 4 bases, with 13 bases remaining between them. The CDR3 covers 13 residues. The DNA for the CDR3 is TGTGCCAGCGCAACCTTAGCAGCAGATACGCAGTATTTT. The encoded protein is CASATLAADTQYF.

V gene TRBV5-1 combines with J gene TRBJ2-5; D may be TRBD1 (6 bases). CDR1 is SGHRS and CDR2 is YFSETQ in the germline V gene. V lost 3 bases, J lost 1 base, and 10 bases lay in between. The CDR3 sequence is 14 residues long. For the CDR3, the DNA is TGCGCCAGCAGCTATCAGGGGTTCCAAGAGACCCAGTACTTC. Encoded protein: CASSYQGFQETQYF.

This rearrangement joins TRBV25-1 to TRBJ1-3; D ambiguous. The CDR3 is made up of 13 amino acids. V was cut by 7 bases and J by 0 bases, with 7 bases left in between. The germline gives CDR1 MGHDK, CDR2 SYGVNS. As DNA, the CDR3 is TGTGCCAGCAAGCCAGGCTCTGGAAACACCATATATTTT. This encodes CASKPGSGNTIYF.

V usage is TRBV5-5 and J usage is TRBJ2-1; 11 bases align to TRBD2. Germline CDR1 SGHKS, CDR2 YYEKEE (reference sequence). V shed 4 bases, J shed 6 bases, and the junction held 6 bases outside the gene matches. The CDR3 covers 15 residues. The CDR3 nucleotides read TGTGCCAGCAGCCCGCTAGCGGGGGGACTCAATGAGCAGTTCTTC. Amino acids: CASSPLAGGLNEQFF.

This clonotype was recorded at least ten times. V gene TRBV20-1 combines with J gene TRBJ2-1; perhaps D is TRBD1 or TRBD2 (5 bases each). Germline V gene lookup returns CDR1 DFQATT and CDR2 SNEGSKA (reference sequence). V lost 1 base and J 0 bases, leaving 13 bases between the germline ends. This CDR3 comprises 16 residues. Here the CDR3 DNA reads TGCAGTGCTAGAGTCACGGGACCCAGCTCCTACAATGAGCAGTTCTTC. Residues: CSARVTGPSSYNEQFF.

The V call is TRBV5-1, the J call TRBJ2-5, with D maybe TRBD2 (6 bases). This CDR3 is built from 15 residues. Germline CDR1 is SGHRS and CDR2 is YFSETQ. V was pared by 6 bases and J by 5 bases, with 20 bases between. The CDR3 DNA sequence: TGCGCCAGCAATGATAGCGGCCAGAAGGCGGAGACCCAGTACTTC. Its protein product is CASNDSGQKAETQYF.

This rearrangement joins TRBV12-3 or TRBV12-4 to TRBJ1-6; 8 bases line up with TRBD1. V was pared by 5 bases and J by 7 bases, with 4 bases of the junction left unmatched. CDR3 length: 14 residues. CDR3 DNA sequence: TGTGCCAGCAGTCGACAGGGGCTAAATTCACCCCTCCACTTT. It specifies CASSRQGLNSPLHF.

The sample holds a few counts of this clonotype. The gene calls are TRBV5-6 and TRBJ2-2; no reliable D call. The CDR3 runs 13 residues. The germline V gene has CDR1 SGHDT and CDR2 YYEEEE. V lost 4 bases and J 7 bases, leaving 11 bases between the germline ends. CDR3 region: CASSNIRDGELFF. In DNA form, the CDR3 reads TGTGCCAGCAGCAATATAAGGGACGGGGAGCTGTTTTTT.

J is TRBJ2-3 and V is TRBV12-5, with TRBD2 matching 8 bases. This CDR3 is 15 amino acids long. The V segment lost 5 bases and the J segment 5 bases; nucleotides outside the gene matches: 9. CDR1 is LGHNT, CDR2 FRNRAP, per germline. The CDR3 protein is CASGRGTSGRDTQYF. In DNA, the CDR3 is TGTGCTAGTGGTCGCGGAACTAGCGGCCGAGATACGCAGTATTTT.

This clonotype was seen a single time. The J gene is TRBJ2-1, the V gene TRBV7-8; the match to TRBD2 covers 8 bases. CDR3 length: 14 amino acids. Germline CDR1 is SGHVS and CDR2 is FQNEAQ. V gave up 3 bases and J gave up 9 bases; unmatched junction bases: 7. CDR3 protein: CASSFSGTGGEQFF. CDR3 coding DNA: TGTGCCAGCAGCTTTAGCGGGACCGGGGGTGAGCAGTTCTTC.

This clonotype was seen only a few times. The chain is built from TRBV7-2 and TRBJ1-2; D is unresolved. CDR1 is SGHTA and CDR2 is FQGNSA in the germline V gene. The CDR3 is 13 amino acids. Trimming cost V 3 bases and J 6 bases, with 11 bases left between them. This CDR3 reads CASSLRARDGYTF. CDR3 DNA: TGTGCCAGCAGCTTGAGGGCTAGGGATGGCTACACCTTC.

This clonotype was observed many times. The chain is built from TRBV12-3 or TRBV12-4 and TRBJ2-7, with D possibly being TRBD2 (6 bases). Deletions cut 5 bases from V and 3 bases from J, with 17 bases between. The CDR3 is made up of 15 amino acids. This chain's CDR3 is CASSLEGGLLYEQYF. The CDR3 nucleotides read TGTGCCAGCAGTCTAGAGGGCGGACTACTCTACGAGCAGTACTTC.

This sequence joins TRBV10-3 and TRBJ1-3; 8 bases map to TRBD1. The CDR3 covers 14 residues. Germline CDR1 reads ENHRY; CDR2 reads SYGVKD. V was clipped by 5 bases and J by 4 bases; unmatched bases: 4. CDR3 sequence (DNA): TGTGCCATCAGTACAGGGGGAGTCGGAAACACCATATATTTT. It specifies CAISTGGVGNTIYF.

This clonotype was picked up many times. J is TRBJ1-1 and V is TRBV10-3; D may be TRBD1 (6 bases). V lost 10 bases and J lost 6, with 18 bases in between. Germline V gives CDR1 ENHRY, CDR2 SYGVKD. CDR3 length: 13 residues. The chain's CDR3 is CATIRQQGSEAFF. In nucleotides, the CDR3 is TGTGCCACCATTAGACAACAGGGTTCTGAAGCTTTCTTT.

The J gene is TRBJ2-6, the V gene TRBV18; D is undetermined. The germline V gene encodes CDR1 KGHSH and CDR2 LQKENI. The CDR3 contains 17 residues. V lost 3 bases to trimming and J lost 0 bases, with 12 bases between them. The CDR3 nucleotides read TGTGCCAGCTCACCTTCACAGCTGGGCTCTGGGGCCAACGTCCTGACTTTC. It codes for CASSPSQLGSGANVLTF.

The chain's CDR3 is CASSERRGGRNEQFF. CDR3 in DNA: TGCGCCAGCAGTGAGAGGCGGGGGGGCAGGAATGAGCAGTTCTTC. The chain is built from TRBV10-1 and TRBJ2-1, with 9 bases fitting TRBD2. The V segment lost 2 bases and the J segment 7 bases; nucleotides outside the gene matches: 6. There are 15 residues in the CDR3. The germline gives CDR1 WNHNN, CDR2 SYGVQD (reference sequence).

This clonotype was seen a handful of times. The chain combines TRBV9 with TRBJ2-3; D gene uncertain. This CDR3 has 14 residues. The germline CDR1 and CDR2 sequences are SGDLS and YYNGEE. V was cut by 3 bases and J by 0 bases, with 8 bases left in between. DNA of the CDR3: TGTGCCAGCAGCGCTGGGCGAAGCACAGATACGCAGTATTTT. Translated: CASSAGRSTDTQYF.

The V and J genes are TRBV30 and TRBJ2-1; unclear D gene. Trimming stripped 3 bases from V and 12 bases from J, with 15 bases between. Germline CDR1 and CDR2: GTSNPN and SVGIG (reference sequence). The CDR3 is 12 residues long. The CDR3 DNA is TGTGCCTGGAGAGGCCAGCCCAAAAGGCAGTTCTTC. It specifies CAWRGQPKRQFF.

The chain carries TRBV5-1 and TRBJ2-1; D is perhaps TRBD2 (6 bases). V was cut by 4 bases and J by 0 bases, with 8 bases left in between. CDR3 length: 14 residues. Germline V gives CDR1 SGHRS, CDR2 YFSETQ. CDR3 loop: CASSGGISYNEQFF. The CDR3 DNA sequence: TGCGCCAGCAGCGGGGGGATCTCCTACAATGAGCAGTTCTTC.